This entry lists 26 T cell receptor beta chains sequenced from one sample in a study of blood T cell repertoires in COVID-19. Profiled with immunoSEQ multiplex PCR; TCRdb holds only in-frame clones, not every one. The sample has roughly 400,000 clones, 90% seen once. Specimen: PBMCs or T cells enriched from blood (not recorded which). The source is a man aged 18 to 30 who had recovered from COVID-19.

Remarks on this clone: At the DNA level, this CDR3 is encoded by other sequences in the same sample as well. The chain couples TRBV3-1 (or the pseudogene TRBV3-2) to TRBJ2-1; the match to TRBD2 covers 11 bases. V gave up 5 bases and J gave up 3 bases; unmatched junction bases: 0. The CDR3 contains 14 residues. Per the germline V gene, CDR1 is LGHDT and CDR2 is YNNKEL (reference sequence). In DNA form, the CDR3 reads TGTGCCAGCAGCGGGACTAGCGGCTACAATGAGCAGTTCTTC. Translated, it gives CASSGTSGYNEQFF.

This chain connects TRBV5-4 to TRBJ2-1; TRBD1 agrees at 10 bases. Germline values: CDR1 SGHNT, CDR2 YYREEE (reference sequence). The V and J ends lost 4 bases and 3 bases, in that order; junction bases with no gene match: 4. This CDR3 is 15 amino acids long. This chain's CDR3 is CASSRDRGVYNEQFF. The CDR3 nucleotides are TGTGCCAGCAGCCGGGACAGGGGTGTCTACAATGAGCAGTTCTTC.

This clone was detected only a few times. V usage is TRBV19 and J usage is TRBJ2-6; D not certain. The germline V and J ends were trimmed by 0 bases and 0 bases, with 3 bases remaining between them. Per the germline V gene, CDR1 is LNHDA and CDR2 is SQIVND (reference sequence). The CDR3 is 15 amino acids. The CDR3: CASSIDSSGANVLTF. Written as DNA, the CDR3 is TGTGCCAGTAGTATAGACAGCTCTGGGGCCAACGTCCTGACTTTC.

A note on this clone: The junction departs from germline at one end; a sequencing error may be responsible. The chain links TRBV6-6 to TRBJ2-7; D perhaps matches TRBD1 (6 bases). The CDR3 is 15 amino acids. From germline, CDR1 is MNHNY and CDR2 SVGAGI (reference sequence). The CDR3 DNA is TGTGCCAGCAGTTCTCCTAGGACAGCCTCCCACGAGCAGTACTTC. Translating gives CASSSPRTASHEQYF.

Written as DNA, the CDR3 is TGTGCCAGCAGCCCCCCCGGGCGGGATGAGCAGTTCTTC. It is translated as CASSPPGRDEQFF. The V gene is TRBV5-5, the J gene TRBJ2-1, with D perhaps TRBD2 (5 bases). Deletions cut 4 bases from V and 8 bases from J, with 13 bases between. The CDR3 is 13 residues long. Germline V gene sequence: CDR1 SGHKS, CDR2 YYEKEE (reference sequence).

This sequence joins TRBV6-5 and TRBJ1-3; D is unresolved. CDR1 is MNHEY and CDR2 is SVGAGI in the germline V gene. The CDR3 extends over 13 amino acids. V lost 8 bases and J 3 bases, leaving 11 bases between the germline ends. CDR3 DNA: TGTGCCAGCCGTCCTGGCTTTGGAAACACCATATATTTT. Its translation is CASRPGFGNTIYF.

V usage is TRBV5-6 and J usage is TRBJ2-5; D may be TRBD2 (5 bases). V was clipped by 0 bases and J by 1 base, with 7 bases between them. CDR1 and CDR2 (germline): SGHDT, YYEEEE. The CDR3 spans 14 residues. The CDR3: CASSLGGPQETQYF. In DNA form, the CDR3 reads TGTGCCAGCAGCTTGGGAGGGCCCCAAGAGACCCAGTACTTC.

The chain couples TRBV9 to TRBJ1-2; D gene ambiguous. CDR3 length: 11 residues. Germline V gives CDR1 SGDLS, CDR2 YYNGEE. Trimming removed 3 bases from V and 7 bases from J, with 7 bases in between. The CDR3 DNA follows: TGTGCCAGCAGCGCCCCCTTTGGCTACACCTTC. It yields the protein CASSAPFGYTF. The full variable domain, in which reference TRBV9 and TRBJ1-2 provide the parts outside the CDR3, is DSGVTQTPKHLITATGQRVTLRCSPRSGDLSVYWYQQSLDQGLQFLIQYYNGEERAKGNILERFSAQQFPDLHSELNLSSLELGDSALYFCASSAPFGYTFGSGTRLTVV.

The chain recombines TRBV5-5 with TRBJ2-7, with 10 bases lining up with TRBD1. Trimming cost V 4 bases and J 4 bases; bases outside gene matches: 5. Germline-derived CDR1 and CDR2 are SGHKS and YYEKEE (reference sequence). The CDR3 sequence is 14 residues long. The CDR3 DNA reads as TGTGCCAGCAGCCGGGGACAGGGGACGTACGAGCAGTACTTC. It translates to CASSRGQGTYEQYF.

This chain links TRBV27 with TRBJ1-2; D remains unclear. Between the trimmed V and J ends, which lost 8 bases and 2 bases, there was a span of 18 bases. The CDR3 is 15 residues long. Germline values: CDR1 MNHEY, CDR2 SMNVEV (reference sequence). Here the CDR3 DNA reads TGTGCCAGCCTCCCCTTTGGCGACATGAACTATGGCTACACCTTC. It translates to CASLPFGDMNYGYTF.

This chain's CDR3 is CASSTIKLTGANTGELFF. CDR3 in DNA: TGTGCCAGTAGTACGATCAAACTGACAGGGGCGAACACCGGGGAGCTGTTTTTT. This chain uses TRBV19 with TRBJ2-2, with 8 bases that match TRBD1. The CDR3 has 18 amino acids. Trimming cost V 4 bases and J 0 bases; bases outside gene matches: 10. The germline gives CDR1 LNHDA, CDR2 SQIVND (reference sequence).

This chain joins TRBV28 and TRBJ2-7, with D possibly TRBD1 on 6 matching bases. Trimming pared 2 bases from V and 4 bases from J, leaving 12 bases between. Germline V gene data show CDR1 as MDHEN and CDR2 as SYDVKM. CDR3 size: 14 residues. The CDR3 here is CASSLEGQLYEQYF. CDR3 DNA sequence: TGTGCCAGCAGTTTAGAAGGACAGTTGTACGAGCAGTACTTC.

This chain connects TRBV27 to TRBJ1-5; D unresolved. Deletions cut 1 base from V and 7 bases from J, with 11 bases between. The germline V gene has CDR1 MNHEY and CDR2 SMNVEV (reference sequence). The CDR3 is made up of 14 amino acids. The CDR3 loop is CASSLFGFGQPQHF. CDR3 DNA sequence: TGTGCCAGCAGTTTATTTGGGTTCGGGCAGCCCCAGCATTTT.

This chain uses TRBV29-1 with TRBJ2-7; no reliable D call. This CDR3 has 11 amino acids. Germline V CDR1 and CDR2: SQVTM, ANQGSEA. With 4 bases removed from V and 2 bases from J, the gap between germline ends came to 6 bases. The CDR3: CSVGTAYEQYF. CDR3 nucleotides: TGCAGCGTTGGTACAGCCTACGAGCAGTACTTC.

The chain employs TRBV7-9 and TRBJ1-1, with 9 nucleotides matching TRBD1. Germline values: CDR1 SEHNR, CDR2 FQNEAQ (reference sequence). The J segment lost 8 bases and the V segment lost 5 bases, leaving 9 bases of the junction unmatched. The CDR3 covers 14 residues. The CDR3 DNA follows: TGTGCCAGCAGCGTAAAGACAGACAGGGGGGAAGCTTTCTTT. Protein sequence: CASSVKTDRGEAFF.

The CDR3 DNA is TGCAGCGCCGGGACAGACACTGAAGCTTTCTTT. Its translation is CSAGTDTEAFF. This sequence joins TRBV29-1 and TRBJ1-1, with TRBD1 matching 7 bases. V was clipped by 7 bases and J by 3 bases; unmatched bases: 2. The CDR3 spans 11 residues. Germline CDR1 SQVTM, CDR2 ANQGSEA.

This clone was recorded once. V usage is TRBV13 and J usage is TRBJ2-3, with TRBD2 matching over 9 bases. The CDR3 length is 19 residues. V was pared by 5 bases and J by 2 bases, with 17 bases of the junction left unmatched. Germline-derived CDR1 and CDR2 are PRHDT and FYEKMQ (reference sequence). The CDR3, as DNA: TGTGCCAGCAGCCAGGGGGTAGCGGGGGCCCTACCGTCCACAGATACGCAGTATTTT. Protein: CASSQGVAGALPSTDTQYF.

The chain couples TRBV6-5 to TRBJ1-2; 8 bases are shared with TRBD1. Trimming removed 6 bases from V and 5 bases from J; junction bases left unmatched: 5. CDR1 MNHEY and CDR2 SVGAGI come from the germline V gene. CDR3 length: 13 amino acids. The CDR3 sequence is CASRDRQGYGYTF. CDR3 coding DNA: TGTGCCAGCAGAGACCGACAGGGGTATGGCTACACCTTC.

The CDR3 nucleotides are TGTGCCAGCAGCTTGTCTTTGGGGCCGGGTTCACCCCTCCACTTT. Translating it yields CASSLSLGPGSPLHF. V is TRBV5-5 and J is TRBJ1-6, with D maybe TRBD1 (5 bases). CDR1 is SGHKS and CDR2 is YYEKEE in the germline V gene (reference sequence). Trimming shortened V by 1 base and J by 9 bases, and 14 bases separated the two germline ends. There are 15 residues in the CDR3.

The gene calls are TRBV3-1 (or the pseudogene TRBV3-2) and TRBJ2-7, with unresolved D. The CDR3 extends over 16 amino acids. Trimming removed 4 bases at V and 2 bases at J, with 18 bases between. CDR1 is LGHDT and CDR2 is YNNKEL in the germline V gene (reference sequence). The CDR3 protein is CASSRQQTRAPYEQYF. In nucleotides, the CDR3 is TGTGCCAGCAGCCGACAACAAACCCGTGCCCCCTACGAGCAGTACTTC.

The V gene is TRBV28, the J gene TRBJ1-1; tentative D call: TRBD1 (5 bases). This CDR3 spans 12 amino acids. From germline, CDR1 is MDHEN and CDR2 SYDVKM. Trimming stripped 1 base from V and 6 bases from J, with 6 bases between. The CDR3 nucleotides read TGTGCCAGCAGTTTATTGGGGCCTGAAGCTTTCTTT. This encodes CASSLLGPEAFF.

This clone was counted once. J is TRBJ2-5 and V is TRBV7-3; unclear D gene. V lost 1 base, J lost 1 base, and 13 bases lay in between. This CDR3 spans 16 amino acids. Looked up from germline, CDR1 is SGHTA and CDR2 is FQGTGA. The CDR3 sequence: CASSLIPTSFQETQYF. CDR3 bases: TGTGCCAGCAGCTTAATACCAACTTCGTTCCAAGAGACCCAGTACTTC.

This clone was recorded only once. The rearrangement links TRBV5-1 to TRBJ2-3; TRBD2 aligns across 8 bases. J was trimmed by 2 bases and V by 5 bases; bases with no gene match: 10. Germline CDR1 SGHRS, CDR2 YFSETQ. The CDR3 spans 16 residues. The CDR3 spells CASSGGRPTHTDTQYF. DNA of the CDR3: TGCGCCAGCAGTGGCGGGAGGCCTACCCACACAGATACGCAGTATTTT.

This chain uses TRBV7-3 with TRBJ2-3; 7 bases map to TRBD1. The CDR3 consists of 14 residues. The trim removed 5 bases at V and 4 bases at J, leaving 6 bases unmatched. Germline CDR1 reads SGHTA; CDR2 reads FQGTGA. This CDR3 is CASSHRGPPDTQYF. CDR3 nucleotide sequence: TGTGCCAGCAGCCACAGGGGCCCCCCAGATACGCAGTATTTT.

The chain uses TRBV2 and TRBJ2-1; 12 bases are shared with TRBD2. This CDR3 spans 14 amino acids. CDR1 and CDR2 (germline): SNHLY, FYNNEI. V trimming: 6 bases; J trimming: 8 bases; junction bases outside the gene matches: 5. CDR3 DNA sequence: TGTGCCAGCAGGGGACTAGCGGGTGGCTATGAGCAGTTCTTC. Translating gives CASRGLAGGYEQFF.

J is TRBJ2-4 and V is TRBV15, with 11 positions matching TRBD1. The V gene end was trimmed by 0 bases and the J gene end by 6 bases; junction bases not matched to a gene: 4. The CDR3 length is 16 residues. Per germline, CDR1 LNHNV and CDR2 YYDKDF (reference sequence). The chain's CDR3 is CATSREVGTGGNIQYF. The CDR3 DNA sequence: TGTGCCACCAGCAGAGAGGTTGGGACAGGGGGAAACATTCAGTACTTC.